Listed here are 24 T cell receptor beta chains from one sample, sequenced in a study of post-analysis software for immune sequencing data. Findings of the study overall: Among roughly 5 TRBV segments more frequent in patients than controls were TRBV5-6, TRBV5-1 and TRBV20-1.

These receptors have no identified antigens. cDNA libraries of TCR beta carried unique molecular identifiers. TCRdb reprocessed the PCR reads with MiXCR, giving one entry per CDR3 protein. The sample contains more than 350,000 distinct CDR3 sequences, about 40% of which appear only once. The specimen was blood. These receptors originate from a girl aged 2 to 9 with multiple sclerosis.

This clonotype came up a few times. CDR3 sequence reads: CASSYNRNTEAFF. DNA of the CDR3: TGTGCCAGCAGTTACAACAGGAACACTGAAGCTTTCTTT. The chain recombines TRBV6-2 or TRBV6-3 with TRBJ1-1; D uncertain. This CDR3 has 13 amino acids. V was pared by 2 bases and J by 1 base, with 5 bases between. Germline V gene lookup returns CDR1 MNHEY and CDR2 SVGEGT.

As regards this clonotype: This could be a read error, since a much larger clone is one nucleotide away. The chain employs TRBV15 and TRBJ2-1; D gene uncertain. The CDR3 runs 13 residues. The germline V gene has CDR1 LNHNV and CDR2 YYDKDF (reference sequence). The chain's CDR3 is CATSGEQNNEQFF. CDR3 sequence (DNA): TGTGCCACCAGCGGAGAACAGAACAATGAGCAGTTCTTC. Looking up the rest from reference TRBV15 and TRBJ2-1 gives the full variable domain: DAMVIQNPRYQVTQFGKPVTLSCSQTLNHNVMYWYQQKSSQAPKLLFHYYDKDFNNEADTPDNFQSRRPNTSFCFLDIRSPGLGDTAMYLCATSGEQNNEQFFGPGTRLTVL.

The table lists this clonotype with a few counts. J is TRBJ2-3 and V is TRBV20-1; D unresolved. This CDR3 has 15 residues. The V and J ends lost 1 base and 2 bases respectively, with 13 bases between them. Germline values: CDR1 DFQATT, CDR2 SNEGSKA (reference sequence). The CDR3 nucleotides read TGCAGTGCTAGAGTAACATCACCACACACAGATACGCAGTATTTT. This gives the protein CSARVTSPHTDTQYF.

The chain joins TRBV28 to TRBJ1-6; no firm D call. This CDR3 region has 16 residues. Trimming cost V 6 bases and J 7 bases, with 19 bases left between them. Germline V lookup: CDR1 MDHEN, CDR2 SYDVKM. CDR3 amino acids: CASSPQLGRENSPLHF. For the CDR3, the DNA is TGTGCCAGCAGCCCACAACTCGGACGAGAGAATTCACCCCTCCACTTT. Supplemented by reference TRBV28 and TRBJ1-6, the full variable domain reads DVKVTQSSRYLVKRTGEKVFLECVQDMDHENMFWYRQDPGLGLRLIYFSYDVKMKEKGDIPEGYSVSREKKERFSLILESASTNQTSMYLCASSPQLGRENSPLHFGNGTRLTVT.

This clonotype was found a few times. This chain uses TRBV9 with TRBJ2-7, with D possibly being TRBD2 (6 bases). Germline V CDR1 and CDR2: SGDLS, YYNGEE. The CDR3 has 15 amino acids. Trimming removed 2 bases at V and 6 bases at J, with 18 bases between. The CDR3 reads CASSVGGAGGSEQYF. CDR3 in DNA: TGTGCCAGCAGCGTGGGGGGAGCGGGTGGGTCCGAGCAGTACTTC.

The chain employs TRBV25-1 and TRBJ2-1, with 9 nucleotides matching TRBD2. Germline assignment: CDR1 MGHDK and CDR2 SYGVNS. This CDR3 spans 15 amino acids. After removal of 5 bases from V and 6 bases from J, the junction contained 8 bases not matched to a gene. The DNA for the CDR3 is TGTGCCAGCAGTTACAGTAGCGGGAGTGGCAATGAGCAGTTCTTC. This translates into CASSYSSGSGNEQFF.

This chain links TRBV5-6 with TRBJ2-1; 9 bases fit TRBD2. Germline lookup yields CDR1 SGHDT and CDR2 YYEEEE. Trimming took 2 bases from V and 7 from J; bases not matched to a gene: 7. The CDR3 runs to 15 residues. DNA of the CDR3: TGTGCCAGCAGCTTCCTAGCGGGAAATAGGAATGAGCAGTTCTTC. Translated: CASSFLAGNRNEQFF.

V gene TRBV12-3 or TRBV12-4 combines with J gene TRBJ2-7; no definite D call. Trimming left V 6 bases short and J 0 bases short, with 12 bases between. The CDR3 is 14 amino acids. The CDR3 loop reads CASRFPPNSYEQYF. The CDR3 nucleotides are TGTGCCAGCAGGTTCCCTCCCAACTCCTACGAGCAGTACTTC.

The chain carries TRBV3-1 and TRBJ2-5; D is ambiguous. CDR1 and CDR2 from the germline V gene are LGHDT and YNNKEL (reference sequence). Deletions cut 5 bases from V and 11 bases from J, with 12 bases between. CDR3 size: 11 residues. The CDR3 DNA sequence: TGTGCCAGCAGCACGCCGCGTGAGCAGTACTTC. Encoded protein: CASSTPREQYF.

This clonotype was seen repeatedly, ten times or more. CDR3 region: CASSLFRGLNYGYTF. For the CDR3, the DNA is TGTGCCAGCAGCTTATTCCGGGGTCTTAACTATGGCTACACCTTC. The chain uses TRBV11-2 and TRBJ1-2; D not resolved. The length of the CDR3 is 15 residues. Germline V gene data show CDR1 as SGHAT and CDR2 as FQNNGV. The germline V and J ends were trimmed by 2 bases and 1 base, with 11 bases remaining between them. The full variable domain, in which reference TRBV11-2 and TRBJ1-2 provide the parts outside the CDR3, is EAGVAQSPRYKIIEKRQSVAFWCNPISGHATLYWYQQILGQGPKLLIQFQNNGVVDDSQLPKDRFSAERLKGVDSTLKIQPAKLEDSAVYLCASSLFRGLNYGYTFGSGTRLTVV.

This clonotype was observed a handful of times. The V call is TRBV20-1, the J call TRBJ1-1, with TRBD1 matching over 8 bases. This CDR3 has 15 amino acids. The germline V gene encodes CDR1 DFQATT and CDR2 SNEGSKA (reference sequence). V lost 3 bases to trimming and J lost 1 base; unmatched junction nucleotides: 7. The CDR3 is CSASPTGAPNTEAFF. In DNA form, the CDR3 reads TGCAGTGCTAGCCCGACAGGGGCCCCGAACACTGAAGCTTTCTTT.

This clonotype was counted a single time. This chain joins TRBV15 and TRBJ2-5; possible D gene TRBD1, 5 bases. The CDR3 totals 15 residues. Germline V gene sequence: CDR1 LNHNV, CDR2 YYDKDF (reference sequence). Trimming took off 0 bases at V and 2 bases at J, with 10 bases between the two ends. Written as DNA, the CDR3 is TGTGCCACCAGCAGAGATGGACACCAACAAGAGACCCAGTACTTC. Protein product: CATSRDGHQQETQYF.

The rearrangement joins TRBV27 to TRBJ1-2, with D possibly matching TRBD1 (6 bases). The germline V gene encodes CDR1 MNHEY and CDR2 SMNVEV (reference sequence). The CDR3 has 14 amino acids. V was pared by 7 bases and J by 0 bases, with 12 bases between. The CDR3 reads CASTPGTSNYGYTF. The CDR3 DNA reads as TGTGCCAGCACCCCCGGGACATCTAACTATGGCTACACCTTC.

The chain couples TRBV7-2 to TRBJ1-2; possible D gene TRBD1, 5 bases. Trimming stripped 8 bases from V and 1 base from J, with 17 bases between. The CDR3 extends over 15 amino acids. Germline V gives CDR1 SGHTA, CDR2 FQGNSA. CDR3 residues: CASRTTGAVNYGYTF. The CDR3 DNA is TGTGCCAGCCGAACAACCGGGGCAGTTAACTATGGCTACACCTTC.

This clonotype was observed a few times. The V and J genes are TRBV28 and TRBJ2-7; D gene ambiguous. With 5 bases removed from V and 6 bases from J, the gap between germline ends came to 8 bases. Per the germline V gene, CDR1 is MDHEN and CDR2 is SYDVKM. This CDR3 is built from 11 residues. The CDR3 DNA reads TGTGCCAGCAGTATGGGTGGCGAGCAGTACTTC. Translating it yields CASSMGGEQYF.

The V gene is TRBV7-6, the J gene TRBJ1-1; possibly TRBD1 for D (6 bases). Deletions cut 5 bases from V and 6 bases from J, with 19 bases between. The CDR3 spans 15 residues. CDR1 SGHVS and CDR2 FNYEAQ come from the germline V gene. CDR3 residues: CASSGIEQGGAEAFF. In DNA form, the CDR3 reads TGTGCCAGCAGCGGCATCGAACAGGGAGGGGCTGAAGCTTTCTTT.

In this sample, this clonotype turned up a few times. The chain links TRBV6-5 to TRBJ1-1, with D maybe TRBD1 (6 bases). Germline CDR1 is MNHEY and CDR2 is SVGAGI. This CDR3 has 11 residues. The germline V and J ends were trimmed by 6 bases and 5 bases, with 7 bases remaining between them. CDR3 DNA: TGTGCCAGCAGACAGGGAACTGAAGCTTTCTTT. Its translation: CASRQGTEAFF.

The chain carries TRBV7-2 and TRBJ2-5; a possible D gene is TRBD1 (6 bases). The CDR3 has 13 amino acids. Per germline, CDR1 SGHTA and CDR2 FQGNSA. V lost 5 bases, J lost 5 bases, and 12 bases lay in between. CDR3 in amino acids: CASSRDQGETQYF. The CDR3 coding sequence is TGTGCCAGCAGCCGGGACCAGGGGGAGACCCAGTACTTC.

The chain joins TRBV9 to TRBJ2-2, with D perhaps matching TRBD2 (7 bases). The CDR3 runs to 15 residues. CDR1 is SGDLS and CDR2 is YYNGEE in the germline V gene. V gave up 4 bases and J gave up 2 bases, with 12 bases separating them. CDR3 bases: TGTGCCAGCAGCCCCGCGGGGGCCAACACCGGGGAGCTGTTTTTT. Its protein is CASSPAGANTGELFF.

The chain is built from TRBV6-2 or TRBV6-3 and TRBJ2-3, with 10 bases identical to TRBD2. The CDR3 has 17 amino acids. Per germline, CDR1 MNHEY and CDR2 SVGEGT. V shed 2 bases and J 2 bases; nucleotides not matched to a gene: 7. The CDR3 bases are TGTGCCAGCAGTTACGACCCACTAGCGGGACCCACAGATACGCAGTATTTT. Protein: CASSYDPLAGPTDTQYF.

The J gene is TRBJ2-7, the V gene TRBV9, with D possibly being TRBD2 (6 bases). This CDR3 is built from 14 residues. Trimming shortened V by 3 bases and J by 6 bases, and 16 bases separated the two germline ends. Looked up from germline, CDR1 is SGDLS and CDR2 is YYNGEE. The CDR3 spells CASSGVGSSSEQYF. DNA of the CDR3: TGTGCCAGCAGCGGAGTCGGGAGTAGTAGCGAGCAGTACTTC. Using reference TRBV9 and TRBJ2-7 for the parts outside the CDR3, the full variable domain is DSGVTQTPKHLITATGQRVTLRCSPRSGDLSVYWYQQSLDQGLQFLIQYYNGEERAKGNILERFSAQQFPDLHSELNLSSLELGDSALYFCASSGVGSSSEQYFGPGTRLTVT.

The rearrangement uses TRBV10-3 and TRBJ2-5, with 12 bases matching TRBD2. Losses at the gene ends were 4 bases for V and 6 bases for J; bases not matched to a gene: 6. The CDR3 has 15 residues. Germline values: CDR1 ENHRY, CDR2 SYGVKD. The CDR3 DNA follows: TGTGCCATCAGTGCCAGGACTAGCGGGGAGCAGACCCAGTACTTC. It translates to CAISARTSGEQTQYF.

V and J are TRBV5-1 and TRBJ2-3; TRBD1 matches 7 bases. Unmatched junction bases numbered 3, after V lost 5 bases and J lost 6 bases. Germline V gene lookup returns CDR1 SGHRS and CDR2 YFSETQ. The CDR3 runs 12 residues. For the CDR3, the DNA is TGCGCCAGCAGGACAGGGCCCGATACGCAGTATTTT. Its translation: CASRTGPDTQYF.

The V gene is TRBV4-3, the J gene TRBJ1-2; 8 bases are shared with TRBD1. The V and J ends lost 1 base and 6 bases, in that order; junction bases with no gene match: 4. The CDR3 runs to 14 residues. Germline CDR1 and CDR2: LGHNA and YSLEER. CDR3 amino acids: CASSQVTGVDGYTF. DNA of the CDR3: TGCGCCAGCAGCCAAGTGACAGGGGTGGATGGCTACACCTTC.